This T cell receptor beta chain was recorded in a study of CD8+CD57+ T cells in acquired aplastic anemia listed by TCRdb under 2018. For context, the study as a whole: DNA extracted from sorted CD4+ and CD8+ cells had a mean of about 3 ug, with a range of about 0.19 to 30 ug. A CD8+CD57+ expansion meant a frequency higher than the mean frequency seen in healthy subjects. Study-level results and caveats: Although under 35 CD8+ CDR3 sequences were shared by patients and controls, these sequences appeared highly expressed in patients and within the immunodominant clones of patients. Between patients and healthy controls, no significant difference in CD8+ Simpson's diversity was found (P=0.060).

Expansion of CD8+CD57+ cells had been shown by flow cytometry in the patients chosen for sequencing. Severe acquired aplastic anemia was diagnosed in all patients according to International Study of Aplastic Anemia and Agranulocytosis and Camitta criteria. At the time blood was sampled, none of the patients had received any therapy. TCR repertoires of sorted CD4+ and CD8+ blood T cells from severe aplastic anemia patients and healthy subjects were deep-sequenced in the study. In the USA, patient enrollment took place under clinicaltrials.gov protocols 00001620, 01623167, 00001397, 00071045, 00081523 and 00961064. Ficoll-Paque density gradient centrifugation was used to isolate peripheral blood mononuclear cells. Before DNA was extracted, CD4+ and CD8+ T cells were sorted using either FACS or magnetic beads. Ten or more counts support this clonotype. No cognate antigen has been identified for it. No base qualities exist here, and no much larger clone lies one base off it.

TCR beta VDJ combination and CDR3 sequence profiling used genomic DNA as the template. An Illumina HiSeq 2000 was used for TCR repertoire sequencing. On the study's bioinformatics: Repertoires were assessed using TRBV/TRBJ rearrangement plots, CDR3 size and DJ length profiles, and Simpson's diversity index. The immunodominant clone was defined as the most abundant DNA sequence in deep sequencing data. CDR3 amino acid sequences were screened for sharing across subjects and were compared with published repertoires and the VDJdb database. Using fastp trimming at Q25 and MiXCR clonotype assembly, TCRdb reanalyzed the public sequencing data and kept in-frame beta chains. Rows merge per CDR3 protein into single entries with the most common DNA and genes. These V and J calls are TCRdb output, not the study's own analysis. The sample yields about 200,000 distinct CDR3 sequences; roughly 50% were counted once. The ten top clones hold nearly 20% of the sample.

The CDR3 spans 15 residues, from the cysteine through the phenylalanine. This entry keeps only the CDR3 DNA: 45 bases, framed from base 1. V loses 2 bases of germline sequence and J loses 2 bases, and the interval between the two ends is 10 bases. As encoded in the germline V gene, CDR1 is MDHEN while CDR2 is SYDVKM. Sequencing was performed on sorted CD4+, CD8+, or CD8+CD57+ T cells (not recorded which) from PBMCs. This TCR came from a human donor with aplastic anemia. The sequence is built from TRBV28 and TRBJ1-5; a confident D gene designation cannot be given. The CDR3 protein: CASSLMGSGNQPQHF. The sequenced DNA is TGTGCCAGCAGTTTAATGGGCAGTGGCAATCAGCCCCAGCATTTT. The CDR3, completed at both ends by the reference TRBV28 and TRBJ1-5 genes, gives the full variable domain DVKVTQSSRYLVKRTGEKVFLECVQDMDHENMFWYRQDPGLGLRLIYFSYDVKMKEKGDIPEGYSVSREKKERFSLILESASTNQTSMYLCASSLMGSGNQPQHFGDGTRLSIL.